Listed below are T cell receptor beta chains from one sample, sequenced in a study of metastatic and nonmetastatic thyroid tumors. TCRdb ran MiXCR on the PCR reads. The table has over 70,000 clones, less than 20% seen once; the top ten hold 10% to 15%. Sequenced input: blood. The origin of the receptors is a female donor with papillary thyroid cancer or a benign thyroid nodule (not recorded which). Some clones in this sample may be carry-over from other donors' samples. Both conserved end residues are part of each CDR3. A D gene is named only where the DNA matches it firmly. Clone sizes are given selectively: once, few, many, or a class where the clone is expanded.

V	J	D	size	CDR3	DNA
TRBV10-2	TRBJ1-2	NA	many	CASRDNPNYGYTF	TGCGCCAGCAGGGACAACCCTAACTATGGCTACACCTTC
TRBV6-1	TRBJ2-7	NA	many	CASRDYEQYF	TGTGCCAGCCGAGACTACGAGCAGTACTTC
TRBV6-2/TRBV6-3	TRBJ2-5	NA	few	CASSTYDFSEETQYF	TGTGCCAGCAGTACCTACGACTTCAGTGAAGAGACCCAGTACTTC
TRBV5-1	TRBJ2-7	NA	many	CASSLAGGGTYEQYF	TGCGCCAGCAGCTTGGCCGGCGGAGGAACCTACGAGCAGTACTTC
TRBV6-1	TRBJ1-6	NA	NA	CASGGRSSPLHF	TGTGCCAGTGGGGGGAGAAGTTCACCCCTCCACTTT
TRBV4-1	TRBJ1-4	NA	many	CASSLGRGLLEKLFF	TGCGCCAGCAGCCTAGGTAGGGGGTTACTTGAAAAACTGTTTTTT
TRBV7-9	TRBJ1-2	TRBD1	NA	CASSLSAGGDFVYTF	TGTGCCAGCAGCTTATCAGCAGGGGGTGATTTTGTCTACACCTTC
TRBV28	TRBJ1-1	NA	many	CASPDRTNTEAFF	TGTGCCAGCCCGGACAGAACGAACACTGAAGCTTTCTTT
TRBV6-1	TRBJ1-4	NA	NA	CASSEAVGQGNEKLFF	NA
TRBV12-5	TRBJ1-4	TRBD1	many	CASGLVIGGRLEKLFF	TGTGCTAGTGGTTTGGTAATAGGGGGCCGGCTTGAAAAACTGTTTTTT
TRBV28	TRBJ1-2	NA	NA	CASSAGQSQVEGYTF	TGTGCCAGCAGTGCGGGACAATCCCAAGTGGAGGGCTACACCTTC
TRBV4-1	TRBJ2-6	NA	many	CASSQNRDRLSGANVLTF	TGCGCCAGCAGCCAAAACCGGGACCGCCTATCTGGGGCCAACGTCCTGACTTTC
TRBV28	TRBJ1-1	NA	many	CASSFLDTEAFF	TGTGCCAGCAGTTTCTTGGACACTGAAGCTTTCTTT
TRBV5-1	TRBJ1-2	NA	many	CASSLAQGYGYTF	TGCGCCAGCAGCTTGGCTCAGGGCTATGGCTACACCTTC
TRBV10-2	TRBJ2-7	NA	many	CASSETTYEQYF	TGCGCCAGCAGCGAAACTACCTACGAGCAGTACTTC
TRBV20-1	TRBJ2-7	NA	NA	CSARDLKGGDEQYF	TGCAGTGCTAGAGATTTAAAGGGGGGCGACGAGCAGTACTTC
TRBV20-1	TRBJ1-2	TRBD1	few	CSARTWTGHYYGYTF	TGCAGTGCTAGAACTTGGACAGGGCATTATTATGGCTACACCTTC
TRBV30	TRBJ2-3	NA	NA	CAWSVWGVTSTDTQYF	TGTGCCTGGAGTGTATGGGGGGTTACGAGCACAGATACGCAGTATTTT
TRBV4-1	TRBJ1-1	NA	many	CASSQVASNTEAFF	TGCGCCAGCAGCCAAGTCGCCAGTAACACTGAAGCTTTCTTT
TRBV18	TRBJ2-3	NA	many	CASSPETAALDTQYF	TGTGCCAGCTCACCAGAGACTGCTGCCCTGGATACGCAGTATTTT
TRBV27	TRBJ2-1	TRBD2	many	CASSSGTSIYNEQFF	TGTGCCAGCAGTTCCGGGACTAGTATCTACAATGAGCAGTTCTTC
TRBV3-1	TRBJ2-5	TRBD2	many	CASSQDSGKETQYF	TGTGCCAGCAGCCAAGATAGCGGGAAAGAGACCCAGTACTTC
TRBV2	TRBJ2-3	NA	few	CASIPWTTSTDTQYF	TGTGCCAGCATCCCCTGGACAACTAGCACAGATACGCAGTATTTT
TRBV6-1	TRBJ1-2	TRBD1	NA	CASSGPPGQSKGYTF	TGTGCCAGCAGTGGGCCCCCGGGACAGAGTAAAGGCTACACCTTC
TRBV30	TRBJ1-1	TRBD1	many	CAGRQGPGTEAFF	TGTGCCGGGAGACAGGGCCCCGGCACTGAAGCTTTCTTT
TRBV27	TRBJ1-3	TRBD1	many	CASSFTGGDTIYF	TGTGCCAGCAGTTTCACAGGGGGAGACACCATATATTTT
TRBV14	TRBJ2-2	TRBD2	many	CASSPTWTSGGSNTGELFF	TGTGCCAGCAGCCCCACGTGGACTAGCGGGGGCTCGAACACCGGGGAGCTGTTTTTT
TRBV7-9	TRBJ1-2	NA	once	CASSFARANYGYTF	TGTGCCAGCAGCTTCGCCAGGGCTAACTATGGCTACACCTTC
TRBV30	TRBJ2-1	NA	NA	CAWDGASTYNEQFF	TGTGCCTGGGACGGAGCCTCCACCTACAATGAGCAGTTCTTC
TRBV28	TRBJ1-5	NA	many	CAGGLYSNQPQHF	TGTGCCGGGGGGCTATATAGCAATCAGCCCCAGCATTTT
TRBV30	TRBJ1-1	NA	NA	CAWSGGPGLGMNTEAFF	TGTGCCTGGAGTGGGGGACCCGGGTTGGGCATGAACACTGAAGCTTTCTTT
TRBV6-1	TRBJ2-7	TRBD1	NA	CASSEEIQGAYEQYF	TGTGCCAGCAGTGAAGAAATACAGGGGGCATACGAGCAGTACTTC
TRBV12-3/TRBV12-4	TRBJ2-3	TRBD2	many	CASREGGRLARTDTQYF	TGTGCCAGCAGGGAGGGAGGGAGGCTGGCGCGCACAGATACGCAGTATTTT
TRBV20-1	TRBJ1-1	NA	NA	CSARDQDTEAFF	TGCAGTGCTAGAGATCAGGACACTGAAGCTTTCTTT
TRBV5-5	TRBJ2-7	NA	many	CASSVTQGGYEQYF	TGTGCCAGCAGCGTGACCCAGGGGGGTTACGAGCAGTACTTC
TRBV12-5	TRBJ1-3	NA	many	CASGLVIGTDSSSGNTIYF	TGTGCTAGTGGTTTGGTTATCGGAACGGACTCCAGCTCTGGAAACACCATATATTTT
TRBV28	TRBJ2-6	NA	NA	CASSSDGGYDSGANVLTF	TGTGCCAGCAGTTCAGACGGGGGCTACGACTCTGGGGCCAACGTCCTGACTTTC
TRBV5-6	TRBJ2-5	TRBD2	NA	CASSLWGLAGEETQYF	TGTGCCAGCAGCTTGTGGGGACTAGCGGGAGAAGAGACCCAGTACTTC
TRBV20-1	TRBJ2-3	NA	many	CSARDYWTNRADTQYF	TGCAGTGCTAGAGATTATTGGACAAATCGCGCAGATACGCAGTATTTT
TRBV2	TRBJ2-1	TRBD1	many	CASRTGGRNEQFF	TGTGCCAGCAGGACAGGGGGCCGCAATGAGCAGTTCTTC
TRBV29-1	TRBJ2-3	NA	many	CSVVAENTDTQYF	TGCAGCGTTGTAGCGGAGAACACAGATACGCAGTATTTT
TRBV24-1	TRBJ2-6	NA	many	CATSAAAWGGANVLTF	TGTGCCACCAGTGCGGCTGCTTGGGGTGGGGCCAACGTCCTGACTTTC
TRBV12-3/TRBV12-4	TRBJ2-6	NA	many	CASTYSGANVLTF	TGTGCCAGCACCTACTCTGGGGCCAACGTCCTGACTTTC
TRBV19	TRBJ1-2	TRBD1	many	CASTPPDRVNHGYTF	TGTGCCAGTACCCCCCCCGACAGGGTCAACCATGGCTACACCTTC
TRBV20-1	TRBJ2-3	NA	many	CSPPGYTDTQYF	TGCAGTCCTCCGGGATACACAGATACGCAGTATTTT
TRBV20-1	TRBJ1-2	NA	many	CSARKGVDGYTF	TGCAGTGCTAGAAAGGGGGTTGATGGCTACACCTTC
TRBV24-1	TRBJ1-2	NA	many	CATKGDIDYGYTF	TGTGCCACCAAGGGCGACATCGACTATGGCTACACCTTC
TRBV11-3	TRBJ1-1	NA	NA	CASSTPGHGDEAFF	TGTGCCAGCAGCACCCCGGGACATGGGGATGAAGCTTTCTTT